The 8 T cell receptor beta chains below were found in one sample sequenced in a study of technical replicates of blood from several donors. Data came from immunoSEQ multiplex PCR; TCRdb stores just in-frame clones and leaves some out. The table shows 80,000 to 90,000 clones, with 85% to 95% occurring only once. The sample was T cells isolated from PBMCs. These receptors all stem from a human donor in good health.

This clone was seen a single time. This chain uses TRBV10-3 with TRBJ2-3; 13 bases match TRBD2. The V and J ends lost 3 bases and 6 bases, in that order; junction bases with no gene match: 6. Germline-derived CDR1 and CDR2 are ENHRY and SYGVKD. The CDR3 loop spans 16 amino acids. The CDR3 nucleotides read TGTGCCATCAGTGAAACTAGCGGGGGGGCCATGGATACGCAGTATTTT. Its protein is CAISETSGGAMDTQYF.

The gene calls are TRBV19 and TRBJ2-7; TRBD1 might be the D (6 bases). V gave up 5 bases and J gave up 4 bases, with 12 bases separating them. In germline, CDR1 is LNHDA, CDR2 SQIVND (reference sequence). The CDR3 is 13 residues long. The CDR3 protein is CASSSGQKYEQYF. DNA for the CDR3: TGTGCCAGTAGTTCCGGACAGAAATACGAGCAGTACTTC.

This chain links TRBV9 with TRBJ2-1; no firm D call. This CDR3 contains 14 residues. Germline CDR1 SGDLS, CDR2 YYNGEE. V lost 0 bases and J 0 bases, leaving 4 bases between the germline ends. The CDR3 here is CASSVANSYNEQFF. The CDR3 DNA follows: TGTGCCAGCAGCGTAGCTAACTCCTACAATGAGCAGTTCTTC.

V and J are TRBV6-1 and TRBJ1-1; tentatively, D is TRBD1 (6 bases). V gave up 0 bases and J gave up 4 bases, with 6 bases separating them. The CDR3 spans 13 residues. The germline gives CDR1 MNHNS, CDR2 SASEGT. The CDR3 DNA is TGTGCCAGCAGTGAAGCGGACAGCACTGAAGCTTTCTTT. Translating it yields CASSEADSTEAFF.

This clone was recorded once. The chain is built from TRBV27 and TRBJ2-1; a weak D match, TRBD2 (5 bases). Germline V CDR1 and CDR2: MNHEY, SMNVEV (reference sequence). The CDR3 covers 14 residues. With 4 bases removed from V and 7 bases from J, the gap between germline ends came to 14 bases. CDR3 coding DNA: TGTGCCAGCAGTTACGGACTGGATGGAAATGAGCAGTTCTTC. It is translated as CASSYGLDGNEQFF.

The V gene is TRBV4-1, the J gene TRBJ2-7, with D tentatively TRBD1 (5 bases). V lost 1 base to trimming and J lost 4 bases, with 20 bases between them. Looked up from germline, CDR1 is MGHRA and CDR2 is YSYEKL. The CDR3 runs to 17 residues. CDR3 DNA: TGCGCCAGCAGCCAAGGAGCTCTTCAGGGTGGGAAATACGAGCAGTACTTC. Residues: CASSQGALQGGKYEQYF.

The V gene is TRBV4-1, the J gene TRBJ2-7; perhaps TRBD2 as D (5 bases). V lost 4 bases to trimming and J lost 1 base, with 11 bases between them. This CDR3 is built from 14 residues. Germline assignment: CDR1 MGHRA and CDR2 YSYEKL. The CDR3 DNA is TGCGCCAGCAGCCCTCCTGGACTTTCCTACGAGCAGTACTTC. It yields the protein CASSPPGLSYEQYF.

The genes are TRBV30 and TRBJ1-2; D is ambiguous. V was pared by 2 bases and J by 2 bases, with 9 bases between. This CDR3 region has 13 residues. Germline CDR1 GTSNPN, CDR2 SVGIG (reference sequence). Here the CDR3 reads CAWSPGLNYGYTF. The CDR3 DNA reads as TGTGCCTGGAGTCCCGGACTAAACTATGGCTACACCTTC.